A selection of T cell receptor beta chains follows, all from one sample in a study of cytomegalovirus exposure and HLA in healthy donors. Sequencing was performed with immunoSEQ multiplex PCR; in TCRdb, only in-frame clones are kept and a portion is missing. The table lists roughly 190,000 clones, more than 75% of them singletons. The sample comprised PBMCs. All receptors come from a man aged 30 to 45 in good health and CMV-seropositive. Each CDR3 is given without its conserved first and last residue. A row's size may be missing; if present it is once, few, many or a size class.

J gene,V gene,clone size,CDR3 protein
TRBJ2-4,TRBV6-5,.,ASSPDRSTKNIQY
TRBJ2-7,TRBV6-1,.,ASLYRAISYEQY
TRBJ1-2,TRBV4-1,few,ASSQDGVLKNLYYGYT
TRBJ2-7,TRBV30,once,AWNSQGAGEQY
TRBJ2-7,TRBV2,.,ASSELEGVHNEQY
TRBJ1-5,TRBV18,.,ASSPANQPQH
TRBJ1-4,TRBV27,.,ASRALGGALGTNEKLF
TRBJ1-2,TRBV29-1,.,SVVQGNYGYT
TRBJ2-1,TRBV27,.,ASSQPGTGSYNEQF
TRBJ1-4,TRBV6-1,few,ASSEDRGLQEKLF
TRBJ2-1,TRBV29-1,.,SVDPLPGTVAGYNEQF
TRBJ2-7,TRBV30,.,AWSSGQQTYEQY
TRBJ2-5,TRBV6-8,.,ASSPKISIRDKVRETQY
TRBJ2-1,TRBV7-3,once,ASSNGLAPYNEQF
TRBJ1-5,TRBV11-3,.,ASSLGTGGNQPQH
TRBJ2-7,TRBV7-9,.,ASTTPSRPAGDYEQY
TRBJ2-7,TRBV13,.,ASSSTESLGQALPYEQY
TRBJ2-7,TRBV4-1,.,ASSQGTGFYEQY
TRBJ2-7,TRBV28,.,ASFPRDRDLLEQY
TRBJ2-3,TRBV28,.,ASSFESPTPQY
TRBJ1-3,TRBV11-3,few,ASSPGTGDGNTIY
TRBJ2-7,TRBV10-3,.,AIRPTGTYEQY
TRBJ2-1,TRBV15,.,ATSRALADSPYNEQF
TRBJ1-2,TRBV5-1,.,ASSAGTGVIYGYT
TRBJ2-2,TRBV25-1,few,ASSGTGYTGELF
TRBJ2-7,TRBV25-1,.,ASSEGGGEQY
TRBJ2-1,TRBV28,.,ASSLTPVFEQF
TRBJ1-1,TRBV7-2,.,ASSPSTGKNTEAF
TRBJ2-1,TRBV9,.,ASSVGLGFREQF
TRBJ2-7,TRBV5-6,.,ASSLVIGNSYEQY
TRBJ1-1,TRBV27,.,ASLPGHGETEAF
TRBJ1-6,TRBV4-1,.,ASSQIPTGVNSPLH
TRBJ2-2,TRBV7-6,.,ASSKWTGRAGELF
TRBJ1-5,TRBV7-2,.,ASSQSRGNQPQH
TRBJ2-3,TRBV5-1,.,ASSLGLAGGPADTQY
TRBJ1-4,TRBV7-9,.,ASSQTTGFEKLF
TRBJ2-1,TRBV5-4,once,ASQGTSSYNEQF
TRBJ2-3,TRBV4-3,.,ASSQGNSGTDTQY
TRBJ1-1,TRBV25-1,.,ASSEGGTEAF
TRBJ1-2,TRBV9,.,ASSRGGGTYGYT
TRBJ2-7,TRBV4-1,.,ASSQGGRDEQY
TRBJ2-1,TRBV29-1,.,SVETENYNEQF
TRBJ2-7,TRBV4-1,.,ASSPGPSSGYEQY
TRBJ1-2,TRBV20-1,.,SALPDYGYT
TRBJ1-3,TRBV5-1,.,ASSLAGQPFSGNTIY
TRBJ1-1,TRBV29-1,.,SVETWVFMNTEAF
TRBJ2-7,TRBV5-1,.,ASSLRDRAYEQY
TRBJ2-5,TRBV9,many,ASSVVGGGAETQY
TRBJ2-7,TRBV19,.,ASSIYSGSDEQY
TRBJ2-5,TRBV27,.,ASSFWQGETQY
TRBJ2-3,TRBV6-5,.,ASSYGGTDTQY
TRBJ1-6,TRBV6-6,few,ASLVGGERGNSPLH
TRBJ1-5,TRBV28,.,ASSPLTGSRQPQH
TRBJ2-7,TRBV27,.,ASSLSRPTALGSYEQY
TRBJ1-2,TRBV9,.,ASSRTRGYGYT
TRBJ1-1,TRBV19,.,ASSNRGLTEAF
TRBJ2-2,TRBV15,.,ATSSTYVRVPGELF